The T cell receptor beta chain under discussion was sequenced for a study of spatial heterogeneity in lung cancer. Via MiXCR, TCRdb re-called the 5' RACE reads, giving one row per CDR3 protein. The table includes 2,500 to 3,500 distinct CDR3 sequences, roughly 6% detected once. Time point: sample taken at primary tumor resection. Tumor, nontumor lung or frozen PBMC supplied whole RNA that was sequenced unsorted. This clonotype was seen many times. Its matching antigen is unknown. Study results and limitations: Tumor mutation counts were tracked by expanded intratumoral alpha and beta TCR counts.

This material consisted of lung tumor tissue, taken at surgery. The sequence was obtained from a male donor with early-stage non-small cell lung cancer.

The CDR3 here is CASSAGGFAYEQYF. The CDR3 coding sequence is TGTGCCAGCAGCGCCGGGGGTTTTGCCTACGAGCAGTACTTC. The rearrangement joins TRBV9 to TRBJ2-7; a possible D gene is TRBD2 (6 bases). The length of the CDR3 is 14 residues. The V and J ends lost 3 bases and 2 bases respectively, with 12 bases between them. The V gene's germline CDR1 is SGDLS and CDR2 YYNGEE.